The 24 T cell receptor beta chains below all came from one sample that was sequenced in a study of blood T cell repertoires in COVID-19. Generated by immunoSEQ multiplex PCR, the TCRdb table keeps only in-frame clones and is missing some. The table records under 200,000 clones, 81% of them present only once. Sequenced material: PBMCs or T cells enriched from blood (not recorded which). The receptors derive from a woman aged 40 to 50 with acute COVID-19.

The chain combines TRBV5-1 with TRBJ2-5; D may be TRBD1 (6 bases). From germline, CDR1 is SGHRS and CDR2 YFSETQ. V was trimmed by 4 bases and J by 5 bases, leaving 15 bases between them. The CDR3 is 14 amino acids. CDR3 DNA: TGCGCCAGCAGCATACAGGGTTCGGAGGAGACCCAGTACTTC. Its translation is CASSIQGSEETQYF.

This chain connects TRBV19 to TRBJ2-3; maybe TRBD1 (5 bases). The V gene's germline CDR1 is LNHDA and CDR2 SQIVND (reference sequence). The CDR3 length is 16 residues. The V gene lost 2 bases and the J gene lost 0 bases, with 12 bases spanning the gap. This CDR3 reads CASSISWGRSTDTQYF. The CDR3 nucleotides are TGTGCCAGTAGTATAAGTTGGGGCAGGAGCACAGATACGCAGTATTTT.

This rearrangement joins TRBV10-3 to TRBJ2-1; 7 bases agree with TRBD2. The CDR3 is made up of 16 amino acids. Trimming at V came to 6 bases and at J to 4 bases, leaving 12 bases not matched to a gene. Germline CDR1 reads ENHRY; CDR2 reads SYGVKD. The CDR3 here is CAISLRVAGTYNEQFF. The DNA for the CDR3 is TGTGCCATCAGCCTTAGGGTAGCGGGTACTTACAATGAGCAGTTCTTC.

The chain employs TRBV9 and TRBJ1-4, with unresolved D. V shed 3 bases and J shed 8 bases, with 5 bases lying between them. Germline CDR1 and CDR2: SGDLS and YYNGEE. This CDR3 region has 11 residues. The CDR3 DNA follows: TGTGCCAGCAGCGCGGGGGAAAAACTGTTTTTT. It is translated as CASSAGEKLFF.

The chain combines TRBV11-2 with TRBJ2-2; the D gene is possibly TRBD1 (6 bases). The CDR3 consists of 14 residues. The ends were cut back, 5 bases at V and 7 bases at J, with 14 bases in the middle. The germline V gene encodes CDR1 SGHAT and CDR2 FQNNGV. The CDR3 DNA reads TGTGCCAGCAGCACGCAGACAGGTGTCGGGGAGCTGTTTTTT. Residues: CASSTQTGVGELFF.

The chain recombines TRBV18 with TRBJ1-1; a weak D match, TRBD1 (6 bases). Trimming cost V 4 bases and J 6 bases, with 9 bases left between them. This CDR3 contains 12 residues. From germline, CDR1 is KGHSH and CDR2 LQKENI. Here the CDR3 reads CASSLRGPEAFF. In DNA, the CDR3 is TGTGCCAGCTCACTCAGGGGCCCTGAAGCTTTCTTT.

The genes are TRBV5-1 and TRBJ2-1; D unclear. Germline V gene data show CDR1 as SGHRS and CDR2 as YFSETQ. This CDR3 comprises 12 residues. The V end lost 0 bases, the J end lost 9 bases, and 7 bases lay between the germline ends. The CDR3: CASSLGLSEQFF. CDR3 DNA: TGCGCCAGCAGCTTGGGTCTCTCTGAGCAGTTCTTC.

V usage is TRBV28 and J usage is TRBJ2-7; maybe TRBD2 (6 bases). Germline assignment: CDR1 MDHEN and CDR2 SYDVKM. CDR3 length: 13 amino acids. V gave up 6 bases and J gave up 3 bases, with 12 bases separating them. The CDR3: CASSGGGSYEQYV. The CDR3 DNA sequence: TGTGCCAGCAGCGGAGGAGGGAGCTACGAGCAGTACGTC.

CDR3 coding DNA: TGTGCCAGTAGTATAGCGGTAGCGGGAGTCGGGTACAATGAGCAGTTCTTC. It encodes CASSIAVAGVGYNEQFF. The chain employs TRBV19 and TRBJ2-1; 9 positions match TRBD2. V lost 1 base to trimming and J lost 4 bases; unmatched junction nucleotides: 8. This CDR3 region has 17 residues. Looked up from germline, CDR1 is LNHDA and CDR2 is SQIVND (reference sequence).

This clone occurred a few times. The rearrangement uses TRBV7-8 and TRBJ2-5; 7 bases line up with TRBD2. After removal of 2 bases from V and 0 bases from J, the junction contained 3 bases not matched to a gene. The V gene's germline CDR1 is SGHVS and CDR2 FQNEAQ. The CDR3 consists of 15 residues. Here the CDR3 DNA reads TGTGCCAGCAGCTTATCCGGGAGGAACCAAGAGACCCAGTACTTC. Protein product: CASSLSGRNQETQYF. Together with reference TRBV7-8 and TRBJ2-5, the CDR3 gives the full variable domain: GAGVSQSPRYKVAKRGQDVALRCDPISGHVSLFWYQQALGQGPEFLTYFQNEAQLDKSGLPSDRFFAERPEGSVSTLKIQRTQQEDSAVYLCASSLSGRNQETQYFGPGTRLLVL.

On this clone: This same CDR3 is encoded by further DNA sequences in the sample. The chain joins TRBV5-6 to TRBJ1-2; possible D gene TRBD1, 6 bases. V dropped 0 bases and J dropped 3 bases, with 9 bases sitting between them. This CDR3 is built from 14 residues. Germline V CDR1 and CDR2: SGHDT, YYEEEE. DNA for the CDR3: TGTGCCAGCAGCTTGGCAGGGGCCCACTATGGCTACACCTTC. Its protein is CASSLAGAHYGYTF.

The chain carries TRBV24-1 and TRBJ2-1; 12 nucleotides line up with TRBD2. Germline lookup yields CDR1 KGHDR and CDR2 SFDVKD. Trimming took 4 bases from V and 5 from J; bases not matched to a gene: 5. This CDR3 comprises 16 residues. This CDR3 is CATSDPGLAGHNEQFF. CDR3 DNA: TGTGCCACCAGTGACCCCGGACTAGCGGGACACAATGAGCAGTTCTTC.

V is TRBV7-6 and J is TRBJ2-3; TRBD2 matches at 10 bases. Germline CDR1 SGHVS, CDR2 FNYEAQ. After removal of 5 bases from V and 2 bases from J, the junction contained 13 bases not matched to a gene. The CDR3 consists of 18 residues. CDR3 in DNA: TGTGCCAGCAGCCCAGAACCTAGCGGGAGATACCTCACAGATACGCAGTATTTT. Translating it yields CASSPEPSGRYLTDTQYF.

The CDR3: CASKWGQLYNEQFF. Here the CDR3 DNA reads TGTGCCAGTAAGTGGGGACAGCTCTACAATGAGCAGTTCTTC. The chain combines TRBV19 with TRBJ2-1; TRBD1 matches at 7 bases. The J segment lost 3 bases and the V segment lost 7 bases, leaving 6 bases of the junction unmatched. The CDR3 totals 14 residues. CDR1 is LNHDA, CDR2 SQIVND, per germline (reference sequence).

The rearrangement uses TRBV25-1 and TRBJ1-4, with D possibly TRBD1 on 6 matching bases. Deletions cut 6 bases from V and 6 bases from J, with 20 bases between. CDR3 length equals 16 residues. CDR1 MGHDK and CDR2 SYGVNS come from the germline V gene. CDR3 nucleotides: TGTGCCAGCAGCCCCGCGGGTAGGGGGTTTGATGAAAAACTGTTTTTT. This encodes CASSPAGRGFDEKLFF.

The chain joins TRBV5-4 to TRBJ2-7; weak D call: TRBD2 (5 bases). Germline V gene lookup returns CDR1 SGHNT and CDR2 YYREEE (reference sequence). V dropped 4 bases and J dropped 0 bases, with 14 bases sitting between them. The CDR3 sequence is 15 residues long. The DNA for the CDR3 is TGTGCCAGCAGCCGGGGTGGCGTCGGCTCCTACGAGCAGTACGTC. Protein sequence: CASSRGGVGSYEQYV.

V usage is TRBV2 and J usage is TRBJ2-3; 11 nucleotides line up with TRBD1. The CDR3 is 18 amino acids. The ends lost 5 bases at V and 4 bases at J; junction bases unmatched: 14. From germline, CDR1 is SNHLY and CDR2 FYNNEI. The CDR3 DNA reads TGTGCCAGCAGTCCTTTAACCGGACAGGGGGCTGAGGCAGATACGCAGTATTTT. Amino acid sequence: CASSPLTGQGAEADTQYF.

This rearrangement joins TRBV27 to TRBJ2-5; 9 bases line up with TRBD1. The CDR3 is made up of 14 amino acids. Unmatched junction bases numbered 4, after V lost 5 bases and J lost 3 bases. CDR1 MNHEY and CDR2 SMNVEV come from the germline V gene (reference sequence). The CDR3: CASSPGQGKETQYF. The CDR3, as DNA: TGTGCCAGCAGTCCAGGACAGGGGAAAGAGACCCAGTACTTC.

The chain couples TRBV3-1 (or the pseudogene TRBV3-2) to TRBJ1-2, with D maybe TRBD1 (6 bases). Trimming removed 4 bases from V and 7 bases from J, with 10 bases in between. Germline-derived CDR1 and CDR2 are LGHDT and YNNKEL (reference sequence). The CDR3 consists of 12 residues. In nucleotides, the CDR3 is TGTGCCAGCAGCCCCCCGACAGGTGGCTACACCTTC. Amino acid sequence: CASSPPTGGYTF.

This sequence joins TRBV11-2 and TRBJ2-1; 14 bases agree with TRBD2. The CDR3 length is 17 residues. CDR1 is SGHAT, CDR2 FQNNGV, per germline. V gave up 8 bases and J gave up 7 bases; unmatched junction bases: 13. The DNA for the CDR3 is TGTGCCAGCCTTTTCATGCCGGGACTAGCGGGAGAGAATGAGCAGTTCTTC. As protein: CASLFMPGLAGENEQFF.

This chain connects TRBV9 to TRBJ1-2, with TRBD1 matching over 7 bases. With 2 bases clipped from V and 3 bases from J, the junction kept 1 base outside the gene matches. Germline assignment: CDR1 SGDLS and CDR2 YYNGEE. This CDR3 has 13 residues. This CDR3 is CASSVGTDYGYTF. The CDR3 DNA follows: TGTGCCAGCAGCGTGGGGACAGACTATGGCTACACCTTC.

The gene calls are TRBV7-9 and TRBJ2-3, with 10 nucleotides matching TRBD1. V lost 2 bases to trimming and J lost 0 bases; unmatched junction nucleotides: 5. Looked up from germline, CDR1 is SEHNR and CDR2 is FQNEAQ (reference sequence). The CDR3 extends over 17 amino acids. The CDR3 region is CASSLLTGGPSTDTQYF. CDR3 bases: TGTGCCAGCAGCTTACTGACAGGGGGCCCTAGCACAGATACGCAGTATTTT.

The rearrangement uses TRBV5-6 and TRBJ2-5; the match to TRBD1 covers 8 bases. Germline loops: CDR1 SGHDT, CDR2 YYEEEE. V was pared by 0 bases and J by 6 bases, with 7 bases of the junction left unmatched. This CDR3 comprises 15 residues. As DNA, the CDR3 is TGTGCCAGCAGCTTGGCCGGGGGACAGGCAAAGACCCAGTACTTC. Amino acids: CASSLAGGQAKTQYF.

This clone is a singleton in its sample. The genes are TRBV11-1 and TRBJ1-6; D is uncertain. The CDR3 is made up of 14 amino acids. V dropped 5 bases and J dropped 8 bases, with 13 bases sitting between them. Germline CDR1 SGHAT, CDR2 FQDESV (reference sequence). The CDR3 loop reads CASSPRGTYSPLHF. CDR3 nucleotide sequence: TGTGCCAGCAGCCCGCGGGGAACATATTCACCCCTCCACTTT.